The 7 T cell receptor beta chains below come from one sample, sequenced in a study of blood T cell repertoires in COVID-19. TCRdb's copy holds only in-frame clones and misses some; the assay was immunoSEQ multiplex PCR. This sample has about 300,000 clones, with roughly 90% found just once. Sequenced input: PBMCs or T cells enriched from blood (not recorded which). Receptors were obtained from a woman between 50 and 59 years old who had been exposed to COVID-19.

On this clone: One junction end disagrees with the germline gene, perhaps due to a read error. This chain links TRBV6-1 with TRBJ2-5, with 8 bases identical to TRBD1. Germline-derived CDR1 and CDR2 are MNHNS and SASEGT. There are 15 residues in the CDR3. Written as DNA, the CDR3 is TGTGCCAGCAGGGAAGGACAGGGCTTGCAAGAGACCCAGTACTTC. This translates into CASREGQGLQETQYF.

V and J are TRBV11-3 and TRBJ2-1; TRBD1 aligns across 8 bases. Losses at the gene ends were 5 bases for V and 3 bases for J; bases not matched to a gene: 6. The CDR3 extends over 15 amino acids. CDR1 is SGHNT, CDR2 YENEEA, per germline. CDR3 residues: CASSQGGQDYNEQFF. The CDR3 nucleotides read TGTGCCAGCAGCCAGGGGGGACAGGACTACAATGAGCAGTTCTTC.

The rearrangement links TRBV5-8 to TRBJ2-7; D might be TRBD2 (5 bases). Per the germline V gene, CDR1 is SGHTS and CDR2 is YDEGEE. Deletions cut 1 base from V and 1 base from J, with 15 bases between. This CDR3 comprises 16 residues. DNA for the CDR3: TGTGCCAGCAGCTTGAGCCTCCTTGAGGGTTCCTACGAGCAGTACTTC. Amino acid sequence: CASSLSLLEGSYEQYF.

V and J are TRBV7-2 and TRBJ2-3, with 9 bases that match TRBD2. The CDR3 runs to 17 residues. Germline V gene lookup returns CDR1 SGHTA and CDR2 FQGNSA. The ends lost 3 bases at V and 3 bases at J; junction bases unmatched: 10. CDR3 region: CASSFLSGGIGTDTQYF. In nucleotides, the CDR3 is TGTGCCAGCAGCTTTCTTAGCGGGGGTATCGGGACAGATACGCAGTATTTT.

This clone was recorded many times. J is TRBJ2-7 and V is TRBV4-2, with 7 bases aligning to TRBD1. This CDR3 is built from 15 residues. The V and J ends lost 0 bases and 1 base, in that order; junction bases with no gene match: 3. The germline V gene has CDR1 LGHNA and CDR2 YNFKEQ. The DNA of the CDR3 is TGTGCCAGCAGCCAAGACGGGACAGAGTCCTACGAGCAGTACTTC. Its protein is CASSQDGTESYEQYF.

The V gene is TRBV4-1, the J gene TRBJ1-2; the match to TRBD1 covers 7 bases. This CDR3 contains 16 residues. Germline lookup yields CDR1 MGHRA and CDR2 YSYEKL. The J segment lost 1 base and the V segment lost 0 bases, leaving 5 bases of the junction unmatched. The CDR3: CASSQEVGQLNYGYTF. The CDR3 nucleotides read TGCGCCAGCAGCCAAGAGGTGGGACAGCTTAACTATGGCTACACCTTC.

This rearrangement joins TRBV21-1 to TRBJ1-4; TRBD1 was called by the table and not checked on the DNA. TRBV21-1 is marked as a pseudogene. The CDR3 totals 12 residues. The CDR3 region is CATRDRDEKLFF. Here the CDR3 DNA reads TGTGCCACCCGGGACAGGGATGAAAAACTGTTTTTT.